Below, one T cell receptor beta chain is given with its context. Antigen: not known. Assay used: immunoSEQ multiplex PCR; TCRdb lists only in-frame clones, some missing. The repertoire has some 48,000 clones, roughly four fifths of them found once; the top ten carry 0.9% to 1.3%. In germline, CDR1 is LGHNA, CDR2 YNFKEQ. CDR3 size: 16 residues. The germline V and J ends were trimmed by 3 bases and 4 bases, with 18 bases remaining between them. Separate sequencing covered autoproliferating (CFSE-dim) and non-proliferating (CFSE-high) T cells from stimulus-free culture. Replicate wells were pooled after approximately 7 days of stimulus-free culture of around 54 million CFSE-labeled PBMCs. The PBMCs received 0.4 to 0.65 uM CFSE and serum-free culture with no added stimuli. The sample originates from a study of memory B cells and T cells in multiple sclerosis. Findings of the study overall: Clone-set sizes differed between compartments, so shared clonotype counts needed normalization.

Sequenced sample: PBMCs from blood kept in culture. The V call is TRBV4-2, the J call TRBJ1-2; possibly TRBD1 for D (5 bases). The sequence was collected from a human donor with multiple sclerosis. CDR3 amino acids: CASSHTRTKGSYGYTF. The CDR3 region has the DNA TGTGCCAGCAGCCACACCCGGACGAAGGGGAGCTATGGCTACACCTTC.